The 3 T cell receptor beta chains given below trace back to one sample, sequenced in a study of blood T cells in healthy people across ages. With a J-beta primer mix and a sample-barcoded 5' primer, a second PCR ran 7 to 11 cycles. Each CDR3 protein gets one entry after TCRdb re-called the 5' RACE reads with MiXCR. The data show 1,500,000 or so distinct CDR3 sequences, less than 45% seen once. The sample comprised blood. The receptors come from a woman between 18 and 29 years old in good health.

As to this clonotype: With a much larger clone just one base away, this may be a read error. The rearrangement uses TRBV27 and TRBJ2-4; TRBD2 aligns across 11 bases. The J call is uncertain, as TRBJ2-7 better fits the DNA end. The germline V gene encodes CDR1 MNHEY and CDR2 SMNVEV (reference sequence). The CDR3 length is 14 residues. The DNA for the CDR3 is TGTGCCGGCAGCGACGGGACTAGCGGCTACGAGCAGTACTTC. Protein sequence: CAGSDGTSGYEQYF.

CDR3 sequence reads: CASSSGEEALGYTF. The CDR3 nucleotides are TGTGCCAGCAGTTCCGGGGAAGAGGCTCTCGGCTACACCTTC. The rearrangement joins TRBV12-3 or TRBV12-4 to TRBJ1-2; no reliable D call. The CDR3 runs to 14 residues. Between the trimmed V and J ends, which lost 4 bases and 8 bases, there was a span of 17 bases.

A note on this clonotype: The junction does not match germline at one end; this may be a read error. V is TRBV6-2 or TRBV6-3 and J is TRBJ1-2; TRBD1 aligns across 9 bases. CDR1 is MNHEY and CDR2 is SVGEGT in the germline V gene. This CDR3 is 15 amino acids long. The CDR3 reads CASSSQGARFYGYTF. CDR3 sequence (DNA): TGTGCAAGCAGCTCACAGGGGGCGCGATTCTATGGCTACACCTTC.